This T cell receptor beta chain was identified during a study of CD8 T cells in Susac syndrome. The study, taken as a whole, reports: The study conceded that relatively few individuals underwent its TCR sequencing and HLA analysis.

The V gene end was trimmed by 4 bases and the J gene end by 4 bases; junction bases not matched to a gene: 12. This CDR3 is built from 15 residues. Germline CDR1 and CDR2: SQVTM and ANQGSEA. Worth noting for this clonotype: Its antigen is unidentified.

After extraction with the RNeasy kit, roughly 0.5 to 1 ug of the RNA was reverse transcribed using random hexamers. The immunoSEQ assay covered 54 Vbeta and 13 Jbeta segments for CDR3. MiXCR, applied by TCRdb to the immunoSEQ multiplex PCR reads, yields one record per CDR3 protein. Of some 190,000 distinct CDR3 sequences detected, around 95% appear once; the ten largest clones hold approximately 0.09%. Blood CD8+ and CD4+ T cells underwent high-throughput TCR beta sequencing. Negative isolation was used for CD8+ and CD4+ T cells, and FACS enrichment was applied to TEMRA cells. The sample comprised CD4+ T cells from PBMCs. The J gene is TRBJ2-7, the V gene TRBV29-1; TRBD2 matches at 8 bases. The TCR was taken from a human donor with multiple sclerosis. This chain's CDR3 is CSVVMLRGGYYEQYF. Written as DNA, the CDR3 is TGCAGCGTTGTGATGCTTCGGGGGGGATATTACGAGCAGTACTTC.